This TCR beta chain was captured in a study of blood T cell repertoires in COVID-19. About the study: Sites across the United States, Italy and Spain contributed samples from acute and convalescent COVID-19. Nucleic acid was either cDNA or gDNA, and it came from T cells, B-cell-depleted T cells, or PBMCs.

This clone has only one observation. Original methodology: Researchers report that nucleated cell counts were estimated from reference gene primer amplification. The repertoire was sequenced with immunoSEQ multiplex PCR; TCRdb's copy has only in-frame clones and lacks some. V, J and clone size are those of that table, while D and trimming were read from the DNA. Among about 59,000 clones, roughly four fifths were seen once, and the ten largest hold more than 8%. Trimming left V 4 bases short and J 0 bases short, with 8 bases between. This CDR3 comprises 14 residues. The germline CDR1 and CDR2 sequences are MRHNA and SNTAGT.

Sequenced input: peripheral blood. V usage is TRBV6-4 and J usage is TRBJ2-3, with D unclear. The sequence derives from a human donor in a cohort sampled during active COVID-19. The CDR3 nucleotides read TGTGCCAGCAGTGCGACAACTAGCACAGATACGCAGTATTTT. The encoded protein is CASSATTSTDTQYF.